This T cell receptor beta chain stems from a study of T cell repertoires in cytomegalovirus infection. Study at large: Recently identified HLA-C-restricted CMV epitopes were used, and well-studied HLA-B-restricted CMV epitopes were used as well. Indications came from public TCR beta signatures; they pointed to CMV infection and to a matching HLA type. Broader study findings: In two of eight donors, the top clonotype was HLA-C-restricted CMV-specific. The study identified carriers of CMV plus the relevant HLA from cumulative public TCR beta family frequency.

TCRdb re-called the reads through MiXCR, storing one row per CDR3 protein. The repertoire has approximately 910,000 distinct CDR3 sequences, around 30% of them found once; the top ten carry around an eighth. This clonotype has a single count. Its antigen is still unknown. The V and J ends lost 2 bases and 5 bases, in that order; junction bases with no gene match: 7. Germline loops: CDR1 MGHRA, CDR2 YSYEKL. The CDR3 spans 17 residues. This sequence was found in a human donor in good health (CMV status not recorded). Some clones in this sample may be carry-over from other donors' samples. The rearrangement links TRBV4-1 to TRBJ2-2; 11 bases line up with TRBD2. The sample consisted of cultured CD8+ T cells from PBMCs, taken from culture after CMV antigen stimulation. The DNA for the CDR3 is TGCGCCAGCAGCCAAAGAATAGCGGGGGGGCAAACCGGGGAGCTGTTTTTT. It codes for CASSQRIAGGQTGELFF.